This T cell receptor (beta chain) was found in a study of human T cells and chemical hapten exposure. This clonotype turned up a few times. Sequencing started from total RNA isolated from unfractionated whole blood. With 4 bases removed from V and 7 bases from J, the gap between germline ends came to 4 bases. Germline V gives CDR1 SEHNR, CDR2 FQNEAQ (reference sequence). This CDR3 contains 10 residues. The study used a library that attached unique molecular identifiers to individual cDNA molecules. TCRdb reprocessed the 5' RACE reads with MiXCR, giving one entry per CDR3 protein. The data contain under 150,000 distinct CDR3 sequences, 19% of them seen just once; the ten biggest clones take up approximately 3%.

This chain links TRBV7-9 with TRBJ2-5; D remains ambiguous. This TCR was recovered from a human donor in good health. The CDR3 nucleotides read TGTGCCAGCAGCTCCGGGACCCAGTACTTC. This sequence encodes CASSSGTQYF.